Given below is one T cell receptor beta chain in context. Antigen: not known. This sample was taken from a study of cytomegalovirus exposure and HLA in healthy donors. Study details: As an earlier analysis found, around 190 million T cells yielded some 120 million unique TCR beta sequences. An early release of data contained tens of millions of unique TCRs, which came from HLA-typed donors. Regarding the study as a whole: DRB1 had the most TCR associations and HLA-C the fewest, a later analysis found, with rates varying by HLA locus. The study labeled 150 to 200 TCR beta chains cytomegalovirus-associated.

The CDR3 runs to 15 residues. V was shortened by 4 bases and J by 0 bases, with 11 bases between the two germline ends. Germline V gives CDR1 SGHRS, CDR2 YFSETQ. The PCR ran on 60 Vbeta and 13 Jbeta primers. The repertoire was sequenced with immunoSEQ multiplex PCR; TCRdb's copy has only in-frame clones and lacks some. Of fewer than 350,000 clones in the sample, about 87% were seen once. This sequence originates from a woman aged 18-35 years in good health and CMV-seronegative. The source material was PBMCs. V and J are TRBV5-1 and TRBJ2-1, with D unresolved. For the CDR3, the DNA is TGCGCCAGCAGCGTAATAGGAGTCTCCTACAATGAGCAGTTCTTC. Translation: CASSVIGVSYNEQFF.